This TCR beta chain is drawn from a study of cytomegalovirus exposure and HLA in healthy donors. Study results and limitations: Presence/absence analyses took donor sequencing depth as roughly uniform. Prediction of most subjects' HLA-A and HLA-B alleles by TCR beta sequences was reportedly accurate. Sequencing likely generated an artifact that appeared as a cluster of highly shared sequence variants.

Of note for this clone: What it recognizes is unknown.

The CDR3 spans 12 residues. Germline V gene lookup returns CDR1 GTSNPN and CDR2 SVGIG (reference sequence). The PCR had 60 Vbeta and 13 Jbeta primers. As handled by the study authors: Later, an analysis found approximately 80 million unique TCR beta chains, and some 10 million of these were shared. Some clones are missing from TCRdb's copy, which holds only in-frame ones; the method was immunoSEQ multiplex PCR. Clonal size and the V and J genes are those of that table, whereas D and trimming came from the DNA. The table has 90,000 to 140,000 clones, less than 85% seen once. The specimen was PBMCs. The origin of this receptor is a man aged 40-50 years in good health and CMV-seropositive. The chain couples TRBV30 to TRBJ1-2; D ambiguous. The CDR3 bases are TGTGCACACAGCCCTGCTAACTATGGCTACACCTTC. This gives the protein CAHSPANYGYTF.